The sequence of this TCR beta chain was determined in a study of blood T cell repertoires in COVID-19. In the study overall: Acute and convalescent COVID-19 specimens originated in the United States, Italy and Spain. T cells, B-cell-depleted T cells, or PBMCs provided the cDNA or gDNA that served as material.

Per the study methods: Reference gene primers were amplified, and this amplification served to estimate nucleated cell counts. The assay was immunoSEQ multiplex PCR, and TCRdb's table has in-frame clones only and misses some. V, J and clone size reflect that table, while D and trimming were determined from the DNA. Of approximately 85,000 clones in the sample, roughly 87% were seen once. This CDR3 is 11 amino acids long. V dropped 5 bases and J dropped 7 bases, with 9 bases sitting between them. Germline V gene sequence: CDR1 SEHNR, CDR2 FQNEAQ (reference sequence). The V gene is TRBV7-9, the J gene TRBJ2-7, with D uncertain. The source of this sequence is a woman between 50 and 59 years old with active or convalescent COVID-19. The sequencing sample was made of peripheral blood. The CDR3 loop reads CASSPSFEQYF. The CDR3 nucleotides read TGTGCCAGCAGCCCCTCTTTTGAGCAGTACTTC.